This T cell receptor (beta chain) was sequenced for a study of early T cells in non-severe SARS-CoV-2 infection. The V and J ends lost 0 bases and 2 bases respectively, with 18 bases between them. Per the germline V gene, CDR1 is SGDLS and CDR2 is YYNGEE. The CDR3 contains 18 residues. TCRdb passed the 5' RACE reads through MiXCR, listing each CDR3 protein once. Of about 76,000 distinct CDR3 sequences in the sample, roughly 16% were seen once. The sequencing sample was made of whole blood. The clonotype comes from an adult who was a healthcare worker with PCR-confirmed SARS-CoV-2 infection or an uninfected control (not recorded which). This chain joins TRBV9 and TRBJ1-5, with D hard to call. The CDR3 here is CASSVGSDPTLGNQPQHF. The CDR3 DNA sequence: TGTGCCAGCAGCGTAGGGAGCGACCCCACACTAGGCAATCAGCCCCAGCATTTT.